This entry lists 18 T cell receptor beta chains sequenced from one sample in a study of metastatic and nonmetastatic thyroid tumors. Nobody among the patients had been given any treatment before thyroid surgery. TCRdb re-called the PCR reads via MiXCR. The profile shows about 21,000 clones, approximately 30% of them singletons. Specimen: blood. These receptors were obtained from a female donor with papillary thyroid cancer or a benign thyroid nodule (not recorded which). Some clones in this sample may be carry-over from other donors' samples.

There are many counts of this clone. The CDR3 DNA reads as TGCGCCAGCAGCTTGGTCCAGGGGGCGGAGACCCAGTACTTC. As protein: CASSLVQGAETQYF. The genes are TRBV5-1 and TRBJ2-5; TRBD1 matches at 8 bases. The CDR3 loop spans 14 amino acids. Germline values: CDR1 SGHRS, CDR2 YFSETQ. Trimming at V came to 0 bases and at J to 5 bases, leaving 3 bases not matched to a gene.

This clone came up many times. This chain's CDR3 is CASSPLGRLRSYNEQFF. The CDR3 bases are TGTGCCAGCAGCCCCCTGGGGAGGCTACGCTCCTACAATGAGCAGTTCTTC. V is TRBV7-2 and J is TRBJ2-1; D perhaps matches TRBD2 (6 bases). In germline, CDR1 is SGHTA, CDR2 FQGNSA. The CDR3 loop spans 17 amino acids. The V gene lost 5 bases and the J gene lost 0 bases, with 17 bases spanning the gap.

By frequency in the sample, this clone is medium-sized (0.01 to 0.1%). The genes are TRBV20-1 and TRBJ2-7, with 8 positions matching TRBD2. Germline values: CDR1 DFQATT, CDR2 SNEGSKA (reference sequence). The CDR3 extends over 14 amino acids. J gave up 5 bases and V 4 bases, and 10 bases lay outside the gene matches. For the CDR3, the DNA is TGCAGTGCTAACAGCGGGAGTCTCGGCAACGAGCAGTACTTC. It translates to CSANSGSLGNEQYF.

The rearrangement links TRBV28 to TRBJ1-2, with a weak D call TRBD1 (5 bases). CDR3 size: 14 residues. V gave up 7 bases and J gave up 5 bases, with 17 bases separating them. Germline CDR1 and CDR2: MDHEN and SYDVKM. The CDR3 DNA reads TGTGCCAGCACCCGCCCGGCAGGGTTATATGGCTACACCTTC. Protein: CASTRPAGLYGYTF.

Details on this clone: An end of the junction differs from the germline gene, which may be a read error. The chain combines TRBV11-2 with TRBJ2-7; D gene uncertain. Per germline, CDR1 SGHAT and CDR2 FQNNGV. CDR3 length: 13 amino acids. The DNA for the CDR3 is TGTGCCGGCAGCTTAGAAAGCCTCAACGAGCAGTACTTC. Its protein is CAGSLESLNEQYF. The full variable domain, rest sourced from reference TRBV11-2 and TRBJ2-7, is EAGVAQSPRYKIIEKRQSVAFWCNPISGHATLYWYQQILGQGPKLLIQFQNNGVVDDSQLPKDRFSAERLKGVDSTLKIQPAKLEDSAVYLCAGSLESLNEQYFGPGTRLTVT.

V gene TRBV28 combines with J gene TRBJ1-1; D call uncertain. With 4 bases removed from V and 5 bases from J, the gap between germline ends came to 14 bases. The CDR3 spans 14 residues. Germline V gene lookup returns CDR1 MDHEN and CDR2 SYDVKM. CDR3 nucleotides: TGTGCCAGCAGTTCATCCGGGAGCTGGACTGAAGCTTTCTTT. Encoded protein: CASSSSGSWTEAFF.

This clone was seen ten or more times. The rearrangement uses TRBV6-2 or TRBV6-3 and TRBJ2-1; 7 positions match TRBD2. This CDR3 contains 16 residues. CDR1 and CDR2 from the germline V gene are MNHEY and SVGEGT. The ends lost 0 bases at V and 1 base at J; junction bases unmatched: 3. The DNA for the CDR3 is TGTGCCAGCAGTTACTCGGGGAGGGGTTCCTACAATGAGCAGTTCTTC. This codes for CASSYSGRGSYNEQFF.

This clone showed up many times. The chain employs TRBV4-1 and TRBJ2-2; possible D gene TRBD1, 5 bases. V was trimmed by 3 bases and J by 6 bases, leaving 11 bases between them. CDR3 length equals 14 residues. From germline, CDR1 is MGHRA and CDR2 YSYEKL. The CDR3 bases are TGCGCCAGCAGCCACTTGATGGGGCCCGGGGAGCTGTTTTTT. Residues: CASSHLMGPGELFF.

Concerning this clone itself: One junction end does not reproduce the germline sequence, and a read error may be involved. The CDR3 sequence is CASPPQDTGELFF. CDR3 bases: TGTGCCAGCCCACCACAGGACACCGGGGAGCTGTTTTTT. The V call is TRBV18, the J call TRBJ2-2; D is possibly TRBD1 (5 bases). CDR1 and CDR2 (germline): KGHSH, LQKENI. CDR3 length: 13 amino acids. The full variable domain, in which reference TRBV18 and TRBJ2-2 provide the parts outside the CDR3, is NAGVMQNPRHLVRRRGQEARLRCSPMKGHSHVYWYRQLPEEGLKFMVYLQKENIIDESGMPKERFSAEFPKEGPSILRIQQVVRGDSAAYFCASPPQDTGELFFGEGSRLTVL.

V usage is TRBV20-1 and J usage is TRBJ2-7, with TRBD2 as a possible D gene (5 bases). CDR3 size: 15 residues. The germline CDR1 and CDR2 sequences are DFQATT and SNEGSKA (reference sequence). V lost 6 bases and J 5 bases, leaving 23 bases between the germline ends. The CDR3 coding sequence is TGCAGTGCCCCTCCCCCACGGACTCCCCGAAACGAGCAGTACTTC. Its translation is CSAPPPRTPRNEQYF.

This clone was counted at least ten times. This could be a read error, since a much larger clone is one nucleotide away. This chain joins TRBV24-1 and TRBJ2-2; TRBD2 is a possible D gene (6 bases). The CDR3 extends over 14 amino acids. CDR1 and CDR2 (germline): KGHDR, SFDVKD. The germline V and J ends were trimmed by 9 bases and 6 bases, with 16 bases remaining between them. CDR3 nucleotide sequence: TGTGCCACCCGTGGGGGGTGGGGACCCGGGGAGCTGTTTTTT. Protein product: CATRGGWGPGELFF.

This chain joins TRBV20-1 and TRBJ2-2; TRBD2 aligns across 16 bases. The CDR3 extends over 16 amino acids. The ends lost 3 bases at V and 7 bases at J; junction bases unmatched: 5. Germline lookup yields CDR1 DFQATT and CDR2 SNEGSKA (reference sequence). CDR3 residues: CSARGTSGRAFGELFF. CDR3 nucleotide sequence: TGCAGTGCTAGGGGGACTAGCGGGAGGGCTTTCGGGGAGCTGTTTTTT.

This clone came up many times. The J gene is TRBJ2-2, the V gene TRBV4-1; TRBD1 aligns across 8 bases. The CDR3 runs 17 residues. V shed 1 base, J shed 0 bases, and the junction held 4 bases outside the gene matches. In germline, CDR1 is MGHRA, CDR2 YSYEKL. Here the CDR3 DNA reads TGCGCCAGCAGCCAAGGGGGGACAGGAGCGAACACCGGGGAGCTGTTTTTT. Protein product: CASSQGGTGANTGELFF.

In its sample, this clone was seen many times. V and J are TRBV6-2 or TRBV6-3 and TRBJ2-3, with D tentatively TRBD1 (6 bases). Germline V gene lookup returns CDR1 MNHEY and CDR2 SVGEGT. The V end lost 5 bases, the J end lost 1 base, and 16 bases lay between the germline ends. The CDR3 has 16 residues. DNA of the CDR3: TGTGCCAGCAGTCAGGGGAGAGGTTTCGGCACAGATACGCAGTATTTT. It codes for CASSQGRGFGTDTQYF.

Concerning this clone: The junction departs from the called germline gene at one end, perhaps through a read error. V gene TRBV28 combines with J gene TRBJ1-4; no definite D call. The CDR3 consists of 14 residues. Germline V lookup: CDR1 MDHEN, CDR2 SYDVKM. The CDR3, as DNA: TGTGCCAGCAGTATTGCGGACGGTAATGACAAACTGTTTTTT. It is translated as CASSIADGNDKLFF. The whole variable domain, filled in from reference TRBV28 and TRBJ1-4, reads DVKVTQSSRYLVKRTGEKVFLECVQDMDHENMFWYRQDPGLGLRLIYFSYDVKMKEKGDIPEGYSVSREKKERFSLILESASTNQTSMYLCASSIADGNDKLFFGSGTQLSVL.

CDR3 protein: CASSLATGTTWGNTEAFF. Here the CDR3 DNA reads TGTGCCAGCAGCTTAGCGACCGGGACTACCTGGGGGAACACTGAAGCTTTCTTT. V is TRBV11-1 and J is TRBJ1-1; perhaps TRBD1 as D (5 bases). CDR3 length: 18 residues. The germline V and J ends were trimmed by 0 bases and 1 base, with 18 bases remaining between them. CDR1 is SGHAT and CDR2 is FQDESV in the germline V gene (reference sequence). Full variable domain (missing parts from reference TRBV11-1 and TRBJ1-1): EAEVAQSPRYKITEKSQAVAFWCDPISGHATLYWYRQILGQGPELLVQFQDESVVDDSQLPKDRFSAERLKGVDSTLKIQPAELGDSAMYLCASSLATGTTWGNTEAFFGQGTRLTVV.

By its share, this clone is medium-sized. This rearrangement joins TRBV5-1 to TRBJ1-2, with D unresolved. CDR3 length: 13 amino acids. The germline gives CDR1 SGHRS, CDR2 YFSETQ. Trimming removed 0 bases at V and 8 bases at J, with 11 bases between. The CDR3 nucleotides are TGCGCCAGCAGCTTGGCCCAAGGCGGGGGCTACACCTTC. Protein sequence: CASSLAQGGGYTF.

In this sample, this clone turned up a few times. A much larger clone sits a single nucleotide away, making a read error possible. CDR3 region: CASSQQGHNEKLFF. CDR3 in DNA: TGTGCCAGCTCACAACAGGGGCATAATGAAAAACTGTTTTTT. The chain has TRBV18 and TRBJ1-4, with TRBD1 matching over 7 bases. V gave up 4 bases and J gave up 4 bases; unmatched junction bases: 3. Germline lookup yields CDR1 KGHSH and CDR2 LQKENI. The CDR3 totals 14 residues. The whole variable domain, filled in from reference TRBV18 and TRBJ1-4, reads NAGVMQNPRHLVRRRGQEARLRCSPMKGHSHVYWYRQLPEEGLKFMVYLQKENIIDESGMPKERFSAEFPKEGPSILRIQQVVRGDSAAYFCASSQQGHNEKLFFGSGTQLSVL.